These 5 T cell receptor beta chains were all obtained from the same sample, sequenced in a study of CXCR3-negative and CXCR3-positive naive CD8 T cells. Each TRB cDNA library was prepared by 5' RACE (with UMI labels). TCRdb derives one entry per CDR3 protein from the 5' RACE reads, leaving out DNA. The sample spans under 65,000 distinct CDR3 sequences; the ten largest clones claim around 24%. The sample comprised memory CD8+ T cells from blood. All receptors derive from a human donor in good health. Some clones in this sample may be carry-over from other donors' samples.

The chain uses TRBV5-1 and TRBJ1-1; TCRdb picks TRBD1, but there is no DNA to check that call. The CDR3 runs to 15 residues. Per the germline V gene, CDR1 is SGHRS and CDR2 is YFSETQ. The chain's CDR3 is CASSLGVGPNTEAFF.

The CDR3 spells CSVDTSAGGNEQFF. The genes are TRBV29-1 and TRBJ2-1; the D gene TCRdb calls, TRBD2, cannot be checked with no DNA. Germline-derived CDR1 and CDR2 are SQVTM and ANQGSEA. The CDR3 loop spans 14 amino acids.

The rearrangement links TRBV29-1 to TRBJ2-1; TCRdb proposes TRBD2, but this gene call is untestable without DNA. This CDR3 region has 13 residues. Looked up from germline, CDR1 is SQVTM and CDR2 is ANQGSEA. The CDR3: CSVELWVGVEQFF.

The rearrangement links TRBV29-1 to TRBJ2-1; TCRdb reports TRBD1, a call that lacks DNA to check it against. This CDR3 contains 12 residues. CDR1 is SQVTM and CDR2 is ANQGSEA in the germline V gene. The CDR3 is CSVGTGGHEQFF.

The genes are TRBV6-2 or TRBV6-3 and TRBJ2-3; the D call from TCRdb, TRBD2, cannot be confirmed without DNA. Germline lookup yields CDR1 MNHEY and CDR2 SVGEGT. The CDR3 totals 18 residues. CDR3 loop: CASSYSEVAEPEGDTQYF.